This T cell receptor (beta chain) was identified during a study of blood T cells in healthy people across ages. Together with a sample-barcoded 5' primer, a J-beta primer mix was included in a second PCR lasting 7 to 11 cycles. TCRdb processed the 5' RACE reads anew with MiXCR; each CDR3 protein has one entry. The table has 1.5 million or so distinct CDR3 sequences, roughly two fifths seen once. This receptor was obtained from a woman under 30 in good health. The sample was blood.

CDR3 residues: CASSAGITPNYGYTF. CDR3 DNA sequence: TGTGCCAGCAGCGCTGGAATTACACCAAACTATGGCTACACCTTC. The chain employs TRBV7-2 and TRBJ1-2; D is ambiguous. CDR1 and CDR2 from the germline V gene are SGHTA and FQGNSA. Trimming took 5 bases from V and 2 from J, leaving 15 bases between them. The CDR3 loop spans 15 amino acids.